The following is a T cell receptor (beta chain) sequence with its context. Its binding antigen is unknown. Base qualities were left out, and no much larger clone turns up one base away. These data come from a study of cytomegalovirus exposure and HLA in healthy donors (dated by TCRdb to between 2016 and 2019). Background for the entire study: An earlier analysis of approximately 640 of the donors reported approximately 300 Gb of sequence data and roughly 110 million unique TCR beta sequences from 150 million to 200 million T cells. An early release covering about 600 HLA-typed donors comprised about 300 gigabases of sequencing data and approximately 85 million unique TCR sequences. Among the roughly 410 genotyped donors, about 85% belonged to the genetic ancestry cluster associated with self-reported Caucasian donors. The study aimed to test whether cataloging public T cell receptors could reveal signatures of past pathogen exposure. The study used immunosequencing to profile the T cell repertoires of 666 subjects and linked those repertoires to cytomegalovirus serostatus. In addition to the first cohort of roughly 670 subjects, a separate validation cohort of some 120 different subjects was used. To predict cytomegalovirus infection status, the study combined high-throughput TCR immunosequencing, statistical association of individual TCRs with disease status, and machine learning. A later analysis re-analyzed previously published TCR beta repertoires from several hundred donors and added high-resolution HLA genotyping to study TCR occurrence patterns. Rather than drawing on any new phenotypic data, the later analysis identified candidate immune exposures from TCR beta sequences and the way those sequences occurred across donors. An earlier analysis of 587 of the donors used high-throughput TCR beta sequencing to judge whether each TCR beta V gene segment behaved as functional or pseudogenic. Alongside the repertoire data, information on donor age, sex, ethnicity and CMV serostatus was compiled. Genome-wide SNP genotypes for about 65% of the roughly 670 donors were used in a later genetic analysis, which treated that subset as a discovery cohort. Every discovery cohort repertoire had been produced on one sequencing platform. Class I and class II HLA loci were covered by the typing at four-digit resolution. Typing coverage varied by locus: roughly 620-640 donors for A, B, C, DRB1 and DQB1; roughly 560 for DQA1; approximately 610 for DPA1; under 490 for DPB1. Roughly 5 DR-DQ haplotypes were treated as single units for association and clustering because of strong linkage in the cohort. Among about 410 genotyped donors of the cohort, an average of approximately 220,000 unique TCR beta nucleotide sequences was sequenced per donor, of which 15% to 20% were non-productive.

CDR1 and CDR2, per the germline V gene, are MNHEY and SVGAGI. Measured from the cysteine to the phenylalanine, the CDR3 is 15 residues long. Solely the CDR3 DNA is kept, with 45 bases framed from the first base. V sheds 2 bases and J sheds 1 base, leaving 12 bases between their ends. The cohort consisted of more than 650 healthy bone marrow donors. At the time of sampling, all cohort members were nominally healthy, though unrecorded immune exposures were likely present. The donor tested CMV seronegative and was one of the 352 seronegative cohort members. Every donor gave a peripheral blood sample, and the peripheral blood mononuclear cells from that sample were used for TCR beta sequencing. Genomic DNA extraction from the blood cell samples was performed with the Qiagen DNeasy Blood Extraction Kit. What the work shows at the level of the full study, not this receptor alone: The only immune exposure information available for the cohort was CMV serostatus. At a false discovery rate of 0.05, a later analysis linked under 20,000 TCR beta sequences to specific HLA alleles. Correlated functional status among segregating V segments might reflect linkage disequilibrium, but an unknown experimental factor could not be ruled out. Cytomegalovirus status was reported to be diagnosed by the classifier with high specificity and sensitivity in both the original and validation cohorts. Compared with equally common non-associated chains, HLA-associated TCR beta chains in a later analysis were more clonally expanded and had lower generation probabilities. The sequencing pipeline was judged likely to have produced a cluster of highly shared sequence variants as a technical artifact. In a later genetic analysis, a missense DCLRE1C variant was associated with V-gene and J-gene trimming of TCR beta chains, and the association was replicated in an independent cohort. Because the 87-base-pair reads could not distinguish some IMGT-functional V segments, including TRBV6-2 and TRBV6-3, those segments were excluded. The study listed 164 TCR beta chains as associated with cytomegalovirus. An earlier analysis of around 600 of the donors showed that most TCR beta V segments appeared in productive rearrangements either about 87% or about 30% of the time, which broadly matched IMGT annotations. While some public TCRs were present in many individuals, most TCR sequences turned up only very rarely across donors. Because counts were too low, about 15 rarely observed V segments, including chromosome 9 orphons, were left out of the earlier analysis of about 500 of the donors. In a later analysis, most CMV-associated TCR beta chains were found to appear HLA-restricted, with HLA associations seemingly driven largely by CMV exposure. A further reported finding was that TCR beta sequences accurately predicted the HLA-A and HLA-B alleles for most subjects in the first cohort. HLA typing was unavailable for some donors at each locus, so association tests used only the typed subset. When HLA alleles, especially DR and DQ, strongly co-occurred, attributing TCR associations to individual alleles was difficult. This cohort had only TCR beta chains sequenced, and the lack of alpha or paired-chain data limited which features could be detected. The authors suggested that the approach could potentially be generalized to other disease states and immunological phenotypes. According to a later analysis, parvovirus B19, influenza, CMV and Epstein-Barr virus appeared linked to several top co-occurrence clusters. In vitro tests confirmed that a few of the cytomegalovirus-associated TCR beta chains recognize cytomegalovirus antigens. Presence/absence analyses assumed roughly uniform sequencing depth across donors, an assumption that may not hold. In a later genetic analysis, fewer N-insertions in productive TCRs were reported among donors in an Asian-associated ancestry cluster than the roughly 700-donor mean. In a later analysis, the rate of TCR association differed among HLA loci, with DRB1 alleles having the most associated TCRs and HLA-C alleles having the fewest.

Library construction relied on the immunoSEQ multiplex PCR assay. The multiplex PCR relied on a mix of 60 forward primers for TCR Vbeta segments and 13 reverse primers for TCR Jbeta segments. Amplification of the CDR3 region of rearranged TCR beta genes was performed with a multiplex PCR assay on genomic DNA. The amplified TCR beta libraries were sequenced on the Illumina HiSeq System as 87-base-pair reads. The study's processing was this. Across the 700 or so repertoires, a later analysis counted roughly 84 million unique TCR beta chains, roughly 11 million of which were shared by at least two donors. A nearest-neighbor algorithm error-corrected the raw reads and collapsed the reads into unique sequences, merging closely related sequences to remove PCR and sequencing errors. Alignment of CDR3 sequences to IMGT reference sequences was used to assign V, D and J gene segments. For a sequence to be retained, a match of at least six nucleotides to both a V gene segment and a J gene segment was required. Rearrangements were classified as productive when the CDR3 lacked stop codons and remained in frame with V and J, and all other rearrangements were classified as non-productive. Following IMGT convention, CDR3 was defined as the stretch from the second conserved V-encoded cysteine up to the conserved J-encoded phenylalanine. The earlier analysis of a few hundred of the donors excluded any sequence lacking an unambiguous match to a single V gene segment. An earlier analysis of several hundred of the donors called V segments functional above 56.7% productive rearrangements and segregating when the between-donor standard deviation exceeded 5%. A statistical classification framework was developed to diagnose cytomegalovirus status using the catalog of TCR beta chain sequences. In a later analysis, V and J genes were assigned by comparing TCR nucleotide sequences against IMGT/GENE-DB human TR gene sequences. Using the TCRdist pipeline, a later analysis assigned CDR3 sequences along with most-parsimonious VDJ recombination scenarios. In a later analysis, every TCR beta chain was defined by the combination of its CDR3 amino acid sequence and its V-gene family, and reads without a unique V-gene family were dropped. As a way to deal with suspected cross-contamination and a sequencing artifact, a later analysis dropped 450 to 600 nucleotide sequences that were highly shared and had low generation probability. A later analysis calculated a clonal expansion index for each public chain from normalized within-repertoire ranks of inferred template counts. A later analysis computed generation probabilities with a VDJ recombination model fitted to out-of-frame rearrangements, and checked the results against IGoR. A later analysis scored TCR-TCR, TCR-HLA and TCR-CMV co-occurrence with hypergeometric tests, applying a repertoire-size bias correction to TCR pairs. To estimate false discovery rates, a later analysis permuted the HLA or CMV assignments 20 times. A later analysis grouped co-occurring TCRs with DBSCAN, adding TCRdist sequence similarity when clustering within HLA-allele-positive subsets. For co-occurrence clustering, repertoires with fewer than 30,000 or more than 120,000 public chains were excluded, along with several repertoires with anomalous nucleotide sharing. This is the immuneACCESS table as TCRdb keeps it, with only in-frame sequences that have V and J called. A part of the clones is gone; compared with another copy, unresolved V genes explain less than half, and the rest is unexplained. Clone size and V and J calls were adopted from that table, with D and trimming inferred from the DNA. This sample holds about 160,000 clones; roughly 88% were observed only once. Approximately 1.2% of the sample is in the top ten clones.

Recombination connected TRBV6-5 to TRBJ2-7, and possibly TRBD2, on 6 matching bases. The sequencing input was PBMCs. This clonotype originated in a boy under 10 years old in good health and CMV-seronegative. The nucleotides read TGTGCCAGCAGTTACGTTGTGGGGGGATCCTACGAGCAGTACTTC. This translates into CASSYVVGGSYEQYF.